Presented here are 8 T cell receptor beta chains from one specimen sequenced in a study of Graves' ophthalmopathy and Graves' hyperthyroidism. Amplified material comprised TCR beta CDR3 regions derived from RNA transcripts. RT-PCR in the first round used HTBI primers; a second-round multiplex PCR followed. TCRdb redid the calling of the multiplex PCR reads with MiXCR, one entry per CDR3 protein. This table has approximately 460,000 distinct CDR3 sequences, roughly an eighth appearing once. Sequenced material: blood. The receptor set was obtained from a woman between 25 and 40 years old with Graves' ophthalmopathy.

This clonotype was observed at least ten times. The chain employs TRBV25-1 and TRBJ2-7; 9 bases match TRBD1. Germline V gene lookup returns CDR1 MGHDK and CDR2 SYGVNS. J was trimmed by 2 bases and V by 3 bases; bases with no gene match: 5. This CDR3 contains 15 residues. CDR3: CASSDGTGIPYEQYF. CDR3 nucleotides: TGTGCCAGCAGTGACGGGACAGGGATTCCCTACGAGCAGTACTTC.

This clonotype was seen many times. The V and J genes are TRBV5-1 and TRBJ2-3; D is unclear. This CDR3 is built from 15 residues. Germline V lookup: CDR1 SGHRS, CDR2 YFSETQ. The V gene lost 3 bases and the J gene lost 1 base, with 12 bases spanning the gap. The CDR3 protein is CASSWAALGTDTQYF. CDR3 coding DNA: TGCGCCAGCAGCTGGGCAGCGCTAGGCACAGATACGCAGTATTTT.

This clonotype was seen at least ten times. The gene calls are TRBV20-1 and TRBJ1-6; TRBD1 matches 9 bases. V shed 5 bases, J shed 7 bases, and the junction held 9 bases outside the gene matches. Germline lookup yields CDR1 DFQATT and CDR2 SNEGSKA (reference sequence). The CDR3 consists of 15 residues. The CDR3 nucleotides read TGCAGTGCTGAACCCGGACAGGGGAGGAATTCACCCCTCCACTTT. It yields the protein CSAEPGQGRNSPLHF.

This clonotype was seen repeatedly, ten times or more. V and J are TRBV30 and TRBJ2-7; TRBD1 aligns across 9 bases. The CDR3 length is 11 residues. CDR1 is GTSNPN and CDR2 is SVGIG in the germline V gene (reference sequence). Trimming took 2 bases from V and 11 from J; bases not matched to a gene: 4. CDR3 amino acids: CAWSPGQGKYF. CDR3 in DNA: TGTGCCTGGAGTCCAGGACAGGGGAAGTACTTC.

Only a few counts were recorded for this clonotype. The V gene is TRBV5-5, the J gene TRBJ2-2; a possible D gene is TRBD1 (5 bases). Germline V gene lookup returns CDR1 SGHKS and CDR2 YYEKEE (reference sequence). V was pared by 5 bases and J by 3 bases, with 17 bases between. The CDR3 consists of 16 residues. The CDR3 reads CASSHGHTRDTGELFF. CDR3 coding DNA: TGTGCCAGCAGTCACGGGCACACCAGGGACACCGGGGAGCTGTTTTTT.

This clonotype was seen at least ten times. The chain couples TRBV5-1 to TRBJ1-2; D possibly corresponds to TRBD1 (6 bases). Per germline, CDR1 SGHRS and CDR2 YFSETQ. This CDR3 spans 15 amino acids. V lost 3 bases and J 4 bases, leaving 16 bases between the germline ends. Here the CDR3 reads CASSYSQGLGYGYTF. As DNA, the CDR3 is TGCGCCAGCAGCTATAGCCAGGGGTTGGGCTATGGCTACACCTTC.

The sample holds many counts of this clonotype. The CDR3 here is CSVEKGGYEQYF. The CDR3 DNA is TGCAGCGTTGAAAAAGGGGGCTACGAGCAGTACTTC. The V call is TRBV29-1, the J call TRBJ2-7, with D perhaps matching TRBD1 (6 bases). The CDR3 length is 12 residues. CDR1 is SQVTM, CDR2 ANQGSEA, per germline. V was clipped by 2 bases and J by 3 bases, with 8 bases between them.

This clonotype was seen many times. The chain recombines TRBV28 with TRBJ1-5, with 7 bases lining up with TRBD1. Germline assignment: CDR1 MDHEN and CDR2 SYDVKM. This CDR3 spans 17 amino acids. The junction had 17 bases not matched to a gene; V was cut back by 7 bases and J by 5 bases. This chain's CDR3 is CASNSALLTGPDQPQHF. CDR3 nucleotides: TGTGCCAGCAATTCAGCCCTCCTGACAGGGCCAGATCAGCCCCAGCATTTT.